This T cell receptor (beta chain) was sequenced in a study of T cell responses to AZD1222 COVID-19 vaccine. Only in-frame clones appear in the TCRdb table, and some are missing; sequencing was by immunoSEQ multiplex PCR. The top ten hold 1.5% to 2% of the sample, which has 150,000 to 200,000 clones, around 90% seen once. This CDR3 comprises 13 residues. CDR1 is MNHNS and CDR2 is SASEGT in the germline V gene. Trimming at V came to 3 bases and at J to 11 bases, leaving 9 bases not matched to a gene. The sample consisted of peripheral blood, taken 28 days after the second AZD1222 dose. The chain has TRBV6-1 and TRBJ1-1, with 7 bases lining up with TRBD1. The sequence came from an adult who received the AZD1222 COVID-19 vaccine. For the CDR3, the DNA is TGTGCCAGCAGTGATAGACAGGGCCCGACCGCTTTCTTT. Translating it yields CASSDRQGPTAFF.